This T cell receptor (beta chain) was identified during a study of blood T cell repertoires in COVID-19. Measured with immunoSEQ multiplex PCR; TCRdb has only the in-frame clones, and not every one. The sample carries 180,000 or so clones, approximately 80% recorded once. Germline-derived CDR1 and CDR2 are KGHDR and SFDVKD. CDR3 length equals 13 residues. V lost 6 bases and J lost 1, with 5 bases in between. This clone was seen only a few times. Specimen: peripheral blood. The source of this sequence is a woman in her thirties or forties with COVID-19, enrolled during active disease. The chain couples TRBV24-1 to TRBJ2-2, with D hard to call. CDR3 DNA: TGTGCCACCAGTTACTTGAACACCGGGGAGCTGTTTTTT. Translated: CATSYLNTGELFF.